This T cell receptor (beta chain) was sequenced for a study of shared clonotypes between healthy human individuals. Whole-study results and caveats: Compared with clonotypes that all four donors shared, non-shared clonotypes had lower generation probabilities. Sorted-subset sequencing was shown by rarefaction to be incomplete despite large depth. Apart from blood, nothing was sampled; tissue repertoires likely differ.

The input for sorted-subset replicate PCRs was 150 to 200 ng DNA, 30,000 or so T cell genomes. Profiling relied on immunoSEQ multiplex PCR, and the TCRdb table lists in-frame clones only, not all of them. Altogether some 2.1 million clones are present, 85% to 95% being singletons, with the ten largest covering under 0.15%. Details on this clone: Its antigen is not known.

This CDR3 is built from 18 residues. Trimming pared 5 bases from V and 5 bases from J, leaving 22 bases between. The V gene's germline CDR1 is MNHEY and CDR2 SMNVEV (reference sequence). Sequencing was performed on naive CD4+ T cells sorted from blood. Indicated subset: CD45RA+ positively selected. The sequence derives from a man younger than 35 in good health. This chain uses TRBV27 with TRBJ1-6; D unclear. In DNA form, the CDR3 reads TGTGCCAGCAGTACTTATCCGGGCCCTGACCCCCATAATTCACCCCTCCACTTT. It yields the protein CASSTYPGPDPHNSPLHF.